One and the same sample provided the 25 T cell receptor beta chains below, sequenced in a study of T-cell memory formation after mild COVID-19 (dated by TCRdb to the early 2020s). Library preparation employed 5' RACE. The sequencing machine was an Illumina NovaSeq 6000. TCRdb reran the public reads through fastp at Q25 and MiXCR, keeping productive beta chains. Rows with one shared CDR3 protein collapse into an entry with the most common genes and DNA. Within this sample are some 450,000 distinct CDR3 sequences, with about a sixth of them counted one time only. The ten largest clones add up to roughly 21% of the sample. Sequenced material: PBMCs or a T cell subset sorted from them (not recorded which). The receptors come from a man younger than 35 who had mild COVID-19 (a few samples of this study predate the infection). The sample titles of this study are shuffled in the database, so cell type and time point are left out; the donor was told from shared clones.

The chain has TRBV5-6 and TRBJ2-3, with D maybe TRBD1 (6 bases). The CDR3 sequence is 17 residues long. Germline CDR1 reads SGHDT; CDR2 reads YYEEEE. Trimming left V 1 base short and J 1 base short, with 16 bases between. CDR3 protein: CASSLKTGHQGTDTQYF. The CDR3 DNA is TGTGCCAGCAGCTTGAAAACGGGACACCAAGGCACAGATACGCAGTATTTT. Filled out from reference TRBV5-6 and TRBJ2-3, the complete variable domain reads DAGVTQSPTHLIKTRGQQVTLRCSPKSGHDTVSWYQQALGQGPQFIFQYYEEEERQRGNFPDRFSGHQFPNYSSELNVNALLLGDSALYLCASSLKTGHQGTDTQYFGPGTRLTVL.

This clonotype was seen repeatedly, ten times or more. V is TRBV21-1 and J is TRBJ2-2. TRBV21-1 has pseudogene status. The CDR3 contains 14 residues. For the CDR3, the DNA is TGTGCCAGCAGGAAACGGGCGAACACCGGGGAGCTGTTTTTT. Translated, it gives CASRKRANTGELFF.

V gene TRBV10-3 combines with J gene TRBJ2-7; TRBD2 might be the D (6 bases). The CDR3 extends over 15 amino acids. V dropped 4 bases and J dropped 1 base, with 14 bases sitting between them. Germline assignment: CDR1 ENHRY and CDR2 SYGVKD. CDR3 DNA sequence: TGTGCCATCAGTGGGGAGGCTGGGTCTTCCTACGAGCAGTACTTC. The encoded protein is CAISGEAGSSYEQYF.

The chain combines TRBV5-1 with TRBJ2-7; D may match TRBD1 or TRBD2 (5 bases each). This CDR3 has 16 amino acids. The V end was cut by 0 bases, the J end by 2 bases, with 15 bases between. Germline values: CDR1 SGHRS, CDR2 YFSETQ. The CDR3 nucleotides read TGCGCCAGCAGCTTGGAGGGGTCAGGAGGTGCCTACGAGCAGTACGTC. Translation gives CASSLEGSGGAYEQYV.

The rearrangement joins TRBV5-1 to TRBJ2-3, with a tentative D call TRBD1 (6 bases). The CDR3 consists of 15 residues. V dropped 0 bases and J dropped 6 bases, with 14 bases sitting between them. The germline gives CDR1 SGHRS, CDR2 YFSETQ. CDR3 sequence (DNA): TGCGCCAGCAGCTTGGAGGTCAGGGGATGGGATACGCAGTATTTT. It codes for CASSLEVRGWDTQYF.

The chain carries TRBV6-2 or TRBV6-3 and TRBJ1-4; no clear D. The germline V and J ends were trimmed by 0 bases and 3 bases, with 14 bases remaining between them. Germline loops: CDR1 MNHEY, CDR2 SVGEGT. The CDR3 is 17 amino acids. This CDR3 reads CASSYSLERESNEKLFF. The CDR3 nucleotides read TGTGCCAGCAGTTACTCCTTGGAGAGGGAATCTAATGAAAAACTGTTTTTT.

This clonotype was observed a handful of times. The V call is TRBV6-2 or TRBV6-3, the J call TRBJ1-1, with D tentatively TRBD1 (5 bases). CDR1 is MNHEY and CDR2 is SVGEGT in the germline V gene. Trimming took off 6 bases at V and 5 bases at J, with 10 bases between the two ends. The CDR3 extends over 12 amino acids. CDR3 DNA: TGTGCCAGCAGCACGGGACGGACTGAAGCTTTCTTT. Translated: CASSTGRTEAFF.

The chain couples TRBV7-2 to TRBJ1-6; perhaps TRBD1 as D (5 bases). Trimming stripped 1 base from V and 10 bases from J, with 20 bases between. The CDR3 has 17 residues. The V gene's germline CDR1 is SGHTA and CDR2 FQGNSA. CDR3 protein: CASSLVYWDRIGSPLHF. In nucleotides, the CDR3 is TGTGCCAGCAGCTTAGTTTATTGGGACCGCATTGGATCACCCCTCCACTTT. Full variable domain (remainder filled in from reference TRBV7-2 and TRBJ1-6): GAGVSQSPSNKVTEKGKDVELRCDPISGHTALYWYRQSLGQGLEFLIYFQGNSAPDKSGLPSDRFSAERTGGSVSTLTIQRTQQEDSAVYLCASSLVYWDRIGSPLHFGNGTRLTVT.

This clonotype was seen once. The rearrangement uses TRBV4-2 and TRBJ2-1, with 8 bases fitting TRBD2. V shed 0 bases and J 0 bases; nucleotides not matched to a gene: 7. CDR1 is LGHNA and CDR2 is YNFKEQ in the germline V gene. The CDR3 extends over 18 amino acids. The CDR3 region has the DNA TGTGCCAGCAGCCAAGAGGGGAGCGGGGGAGTCTCCTACAATGAGCAGTTCTTC. Protein product: CASSQEGSGGVSYNEQFF.

The table lists this clonotype with a few counts. The rearrangement uses TRBV5-4 and TRBJ2-2, with 9 bases aligning to TRBD1. After removal of 4 bases from V and 2 bases from J, the junction contained 6 bases not matched to a gene. The CDR3 sequence is 16 residues long. In germline, CDR1 is SGHNT, CDR2 YYREEE (reference sequence). This CDR3 reads CASSGRGQGNTGELFF. The CDR3 DNA follows: TGTGCCAGCAGCGGGAGGGGACAGGGAAACACCGGGGAGCTGTTTTTT.

CDR3 protein: CSAKGPLPHSTDTQYF. The CDR3 nucleotides are TGCAGTGCTAAGGGGCCTCTGCCTCATAGCACAGATACGCAGTATTTT. The chain recombines TRBV20-1 with TRBJ2-3; a possible D gene is TRBD1 (5 bases). Looked up from germline, CDR1 is DFQATT and CDR2 is SNEGSKA (reference sequence). The CDR3 is 16 residues long. Trimming took off 4 bases at V and 0 bases at J, with 17 bases between the two ends.

The sample holds a few counts of this clonotype. The chain is built from TRBV29-1 and TRBJ1-2; no reliable D call. Germline-derived CDR1 and CDR2 are SQVTM and ANQGSEA. V lost 5 bases, J lost 8 bases, and 21 bases lay in between. CDR3 length equals 14 residues. As DNA, the CDR3 is TGCAGCGTTCTTCCTCTCGGCGATGCTCGCGGCTACACCTTC. Protein sequence: CSVLPLGDARGYTF.

The V call is TRBV27, the J call TRBJ1-6, with TRBD1 as a possible D gene (5 bases). With 3 bases removed from V and 6 bases from J, the gap between germline ends came to 12 bases. Germline V gives CDR1 MNHEY, CDR2 SMNVEV (reference sequence). The CDR3 loop spans 15 amino acids. The CDR3 here is CASSFRGDGNSPLHF. As DNA, the CDR3 is TGTGCCAGCAGTTTTCGCGGGGACGGTAATTCACCCCTCCACTTT.

This clonotype was seen a few times. The genes are TRBV20-1 and TRBJ2-2; TRBD2 aligns across 12 bases. CDR3 length: 17 amino acids. Germline V lookup: CDR1 DFQATT, CDR2 SNEGSKA (reference sequence). The ends lost 3 bases at V and 4 bases at J; junction bases unmatched: 9. CDR3 sequence reads: CSARKTSGGLFTGELFF. In DNA form, the CDR3 reads TGCAGTGCTAGGAAGACTAGCGGGGGTCTCTTCACCGGGGAGCTGTTTTTT.

The V call is TRBV10-3, the J call TRBJ2-3; D remains ambiguous. V lost 0 bases to trimming and J lost 6 bases, with 4 bases between them. Germline CDR1 reads ENHRY; CDR2 reads SYGVKD. The CDR3 is 12 amino acids. Here the CDR3 reads CAISESMDTQYF. The CDR3 nucleotides read TGTGCCATCAGTGAGTCGATGGATACGCAGTATTTT.

The CDR3: CASSYVGANTGELFF. Here the CDR3 DNA reads TGTGCCAGCAGTTATGTCGGGGCCAACACCGGGGAGCTGTTTTTT. The rearrangement joins TRBV6-2 or TRBV6-3 to TRBJ2-2; D is tentatively TRBD1 or TRBD2 (5 bases each). Germline V CDR1 and CDR2: MNHEY, SVGEGT. V lost 3 bases, J lost 2 bases, and 10 bases lay in between. This CDR3 is 15 amino acids long.

This clonotype showed up just a few times. The chain combines TRBV11-2 with TRBJ2-3; TRBD2 aligns across 8 bases. The germline CDR1 and CDR2 sequences are SGHAT and FQNNGV. After removal of 5 bases from V and 2 bases from J, the junction contained 9 bases not matched to a gene. The length of the CDR3 is 16 residues. This CDR3 is CASSGRTSRSTDTQYF. The CDR3 DNA sequence: TGTGCCAGCAGCGGGAGGACTAGCCGATCCACAGATACGCAGTATTTT.

This clonotype was seen more than once but under ten times. This chain connects TRBV7-3 to TRBJ2-5; no definite D call. The CDR3 has 13 amino acids. Trimming removed 5 bases from V and 5 bases from J, with 12 bases in between. The germline gives CDR1 SGHTA, CDR2 FQGTGA. CDR3 region: CASSPLAMETQYF. The CDR3 region has the DNA TGTGCCAGCAGCCCGCTCGCGATGGAGACCCAGTACTTC.

This clonotype was observed many times. This chain joins TRBV7-3 and TRBJ2-5; tentative D call: TRBD1 (5 bases). The CDR3 totals 15 residues. Trimming left V 5 bases short and J 5 bases short, with 18 bases between. Germline V gene lookup returns CDR1 SGHTA and CDR2 FQGTGA. CDR3 loop: CASSQTGPYGETQYF. The CDR3 DNA reads TGTGCCAGCAGCCAAACAGGACCGTACGGGGAGACCCAGTACTTC.

V and J are TRBV7-9 and TRBJ2-4, with D possibly called TRBD1 or TRBD2 (6 bases each). Trimming removed 5 bases at V and 6 bases at J, with 14 bases between. Germline CDR1 is SEHNR and CDR2 is FQNEAQ (reference sequence). The CDR3 spans 14 residues. CDR3 in amino acids: CASSPPEGGNIQYF. The CDR3 bases are TGTGCCAGCAGCCCGCCAGAGGGGGGAAACATTCAGTACTTC.

This chain uses TRBV4-1 with TRBJ1-6; possible D gene TRBD1, 6 bases. Germline V CDR1 and CDR2: MGHRA, YSYEKL. This CDR3 contains 16 residues. Trimming stripped 6 bases from V and 0 bases from J, with 12 bases between. Written as DNA, the CDR3 is TGCGCCAGCAGGGGGGCCGGGAGCTCCTATAATTCACCCCTCCACTTT. Translating it yields CASRGAGSSYNSPLHF.

The rearrangement joins TRBV7-2 to TRBJ2-5, with D unclear. Germline loops: CDR1 SGHTA, CDR2 FQGNSA. V lost 0 bases to trimming and J lost 0 bases, with 20 bases between them. There are 19 residues in the CDR3. CDR3 DNA sequence: TGTGCCAGCAGCTTAGCGAGGAAGGGTTGGGTACCGTACCAAGAGACCCAGTACTTC. Translating gives CASSLARKGWVPYQETQYF.

This clonotype was counted at least ten times. This chain uses TRBV29-1 with TRBJ2-1; D is perhaps TRBD1 (5 bases). Trimming removed 8 bases from V and 6 bases from J, with 11 bases in between. CDR3 size: 11 residues. Germline CDR1 is SQVTM and CDR2 is ANQGSEA. CDR3 in DNA: TGCAGCTCTTGGGGCCGCAATGAGCAGTTCTTC. This translates into CSSWGRNEQFF.

This clonotype was seen repeatedly, ten times or more. This chain connects TRBV12-3 or TRBV12-4 to TRBJ1-6, with D possibly TRBD1 on 5 matching bases. Trimming removed 6 bases from V and 6 bases from J, with 12 bases in between. The CDR3 contains 14 residues. In DNA form, the CDR3 reads TGTGCCAGCAGCCCGACAGCCACTAATTCACCCCTCCACTTT. Residues: CASSPTATNSPLHF.

This clonotype was seen repeatedly, ten times or more. The chain combines TRBV20-1 with TRBJ1-1; unclear D gene. Germline CDR1 reads DFQATT; CDR2 reads SNEGSKA (reference sequence). Trimming took off 3 bases at V and 0 bases at J, with 2 bases between the two ends. This CDR3 is built from 11 residues. The CDR3 region is CSASMNTEAFF. The CDR3 bases are TGCAGTGCTAGCATGAACACTGAAGCTTTCTTT.